Presented here are 27 T cell receptor beta chains from one specimen sequenced in a study of identical twins. TCRdb analysed the 5' RACE reads with MiXCR anew, one entry per CDR3 protein. The data show 1.5 million to 2 million distinct CDR3 sequences, about 30% seen once. The sequenced material came from cord blood. Every receptor here comes from a newborn girl in good health.

The V call is TRBV4-2, the J call TRBJ2-7; 7 bases align to TRBD2. V dropped 4 bases and J dropped 5; count of bases not matched to a gene: 23. Per germline, CDR1 LGHNA and CDR2 YNFKEQ. This CDR3 has 19 amino acids. CDR3 in amino acids: CASSLGVRGQRGPRDEQYF. The CDR3 bases are TGTGCCAGCAGCCTTGGGGTAAGGGGCCAGCGGGGACCTAGGGACGAGCAGTACTTC.

V is TRBV20-1 and J is TRBJ1-4; D not certain. V lost 5 bases and J 3 bases, leaving 16 bases between the germline ends. This CDR3 spans 15 amino acids. The V gene's germline CDR1 is DFQATT and CDR2 SNEGSKA (reference sequence). CDR3 DNA sequence: TGCAGTGCTCTAACCCAGGTTAAGGCTAATGAAAAACTGTTTTTT. Amino acid sequence: CSALTQVKANEKLFF.

The CDR3 spells CASSLGTAGTEAFF. In DNA, the CDR3 is TGTGCCAGCAGCTTAGGGACAGCGGGGACTGAAGCTTTCTTT. The genes are TRBV7-2 and TRBJ1-1; D perhaps matches TRBD1 (6 bases). The V gene's germline CDR1 is SGHTA and CDR2 FQGNSA. This CDR3 comprises 14 residues. The V and J ends lost 1 base and 5 bases respectively, with 11 bases between them.

This rearrangement joins TRBV19 to TRBJ2-7; no clear D. The V end lost 6 bases, the J end lost 0 bases, and 9 bases lay between the germline ends. The CDR3 contains 13 residues. CDR1 is LNHDA, CDR2 SQIVND, per germline (reference sequence). This CDR3 reads CASSVTISYEQYF. The CDR3 nucleotides read TGTGCCAGTAGCGTCACTATCTCCTACGAGCAGTACTTC.

The chain recombines TRBV3-1 with TRBJ2-1; 11 bases align to TRBD2. TRBJ2-7 explains the end of the DNA better; the J call may be wrong. This CDR3 has 19 residues. Germline CDR1 and CDR2: LGHDT and YNNKEL (reference sequence). The chain's CDR3 is CASSQERPSGGSSYNEQYF. The CDR3 coding sequence is TGTGCCAGCAGCCAAGAACGGCCTAGCGGGGGGAGCTCCTACAATGAGCAGTACTTC.

This clonotype was observed a handful of times. The chain has TRBV20-1 and TRBJ2-7, with TRBD2 matching over 9 bases. CDR3 size: 13 residues. The J segment lost 5 bases and the V segment lost 7 bases, leaving 9 bases of the junction unmatched. Germline V gene data show CDR1 as DFQATT and CDR2 as SNEGSKA (reference sequence). The CDR3, as DNA: TGCAGTGTCACTCAGGCGGGAGGGAACGAGCAGTACTTC. Translated: CSVTQAGGNEQYF.

This clonotype was counted a single time. The chain has TRBV30 and TRBJ2-3, with D uncertain. Germline V lookup: CDR1 GTSNPN, CDR2 SVGIG (reference sequence). V was pared by 2 bases and J by 10 bases, with 10 bases between. The CDR3 is 11 residues long. CDR3 coding DNA: TGTGCCTGGAGTTCAGTCAGGCCGCAGTATTTT. It translates to CAWSSVRPQYF.

This clonotype was found a few times. The V gene is TRBV27, the J gene TRBJ2-5; 8 nucleotides agree with TRBD1. The tail of the sequence fits TRBJ2-7 better, so the J call may be wrong. The CDR3 is made up of 13 amino acids. The germline V gene encodes CDR1 MNHEY and CDR2 SMNVEV (reference sequence). DNA of the CDR3: TGTGCCAGCAGGGGACAGGCCCTATACGAGCAGTACTTC. Translation: CASRGQALYEQYF.

In the case of this clonotype: The junction shows a germline mismatch at one end, possibly a read error. The chain joins TRBV9 to TRBJ1-3; no clear D. The CDR3 is made up of 15 amino acids. Germline-derived CDR1 and CDR2 are SGDLS and YYNGEE. The CDR3 loop reads CTSSVAGSPGNTIYF. In nucleotides, the CDR3 is TGTACCAGCAGCGTAGCTGGCAGCCCTGGAAACACCATATATTTT. Complete variable domain (other parts from reference TRBV9 and TRBJ1-3): DSGVTQTPKHLITATGQRVTLRCSPRSGDLSVYWYQQSLDQGLQFLIQYYNGEERAKGNILERFSAQQFPDLHSELNLSSLELGDSALYFCTSSVAGSPGNTIYFGEGSWLTVV.

Ten or more counts support this clonotype. J is TRBJ2-1 and V is TRBV3-1, with D possibly matching TRBD2 (5 bases). Germline V gives CDR1 LGHDT, CDR2 YNNKEL (reference sequence). V lost 2 bases and J lost 2, with 10 bases in between. CDR3 length: 15 amino acids. The CDR3 DNA is TGTGCCAGCAGCCAATTCGCGGGCCCCTACAATGAGCAGTTCTTC. Translation gives CASSQFAGPYNEQFF.

The chain combines TRBV27 with TRBJ2-7; D gene ambiguous. The CDR3 runs to 14 residues. With 5 bases removed from V and 0 bases from J, the gap between germline ends came to 11 bases. Germline CDR1 is MNHEY and CDR2 is SMNVEV (reference sequence). The CDR3 spells CASSRSWASYEQYF. As DNA, the CDR3 is TGTGCCAGCAGTCGCTCTTGGGCCTCCTACGAGCAGTACTTC.

V gene TRBV20-1 combines with J gene TRBJ2-1; 9 bases match TRBD2. The CDR3 loop spans 13 amino acids. With 6 bases clipped from V and 5 bases from J, the junction kept 5 bases outside the gene matches. CDR1 and CDR2 from the germline V gene are DFQATT and SNEGSKA (reference sequence). CDR3 region: CSAPTSGDNEQFF. The CDR3 DNA sequence: TGCAGTGCGCCGACTAGCGGAGACAATGAGCAGTTCTTC.

V usage is TRBV20-1 and J usage is TRBJ2-1, with 7 bases fitting TRBD2. The DNA end is a closer match to TRBJ2-7, so the J assignment may be wrong. This CDR3 has 15 residues. The V gene's germline CDR1 is DFQATT and CDR2 SNEGSKA (reference sequence). The CDR3 spells CSARRGSSGYNEQYF. CDR3 nucleotides: TGCAGTGCTCGACGCGGTTCTAGCGGCTACAATGAGCAGTACTTC.

The chain recombines TRBV28 with TRBJ2-1; 9 nucleotides agree with TRBD2. CDR3 length: 16 amino acids. The V and J ends lost 5 bases and 7 bases, in that order; junction bases with no gene match: 12. The germline V gene has CDR1 MDHEN and CDR2 SYDVKM. CDR3 amino acids: CASSLQGAGGPNEQFF. CDR3 nucleotide sequence: TGTGCCAGCAGTCTCCAAGGGGCGGGAGGGCCGAATGAGCAGTTCTTC.

This clonotype has a count of ten or more. The junction shows a germline mismatch at one end, possibly a read error. V usage is TRBV29-1 and J usage is TRBJ2-7, with 11 bases identical to TRBD2. Germline V gene lookup returns CDR1 SQVTM and CDR2 ANQGSEA. The CDR3 runs to 13 residues. The CDR3 DNA reads as TGCAGTGTTGGGACTAGCGGTACCTACGAGCAGTACTTC. Its translation is CSVGTSGTYEQYF.

V usage is TRBV27 and J usage is TRBJ2-1, with 7 bases lining up with TRBD2. V gave up 7 bases and J gave up 7 bases; unmatched junction bases: 10. CDR3 length: 14 residues. Germline CDR1 MNHEY, CDR2 SMNVEV (reference sequence). The CDR3 DNA is TGTGCCAGCACCAAGCGGGGCCCTTATAATGAGCAGTTCTTC. This gives the protein CASTKRGPYNEQFF.

On this clonotype: No conserved phenylalanine or tryptophan is present at the end of the CDR3, so a read error is the likely explanation. The chain employs TRBV27 and TRBJ2-4; no firm D call. The end of the DNA aligns better with TRBJ2-7, so the J call may be wrong. CDR1 is MNHEY, CDR2 SMNVEV, per germline (reference sequence). The CDR3 has 10 amino acids. The DNA for the CDR3 is TGTGCCAGCACCCTTTACGAGCAGTACCTC. Residues: CASTLYEQYL.

This clonotype was seen more than once but under ten times. This rearrangement joins TRBV25-1 to TRBJ1-1; 7 bases line up with TRBD1. The CDR3 spans 13 residues. V lost 10 bases and J lost 11; bases outside the gene matches: 16. Per the germline V gene, CDR1 is MGHDK and CDR2 is SYGVNS. CDR3 sequence (DNA): TGTGCCACAGTAGGACAGGTTAGGGGATCGGCTTTCTTT. It codes for CATVGQVRGSAFF.

The chain recombines TRBV3-1 with TRBJ2-3, with unresolved D. Trimming pared 0 bases from V and 2 bases from J, leaving 9 bases between. Germline CDR1 is LGHDT and CDR2 is YNNKEL (reference sequence). The CDR3 spans 15 residues. CDR3 region: CASSQDGGYTDTQYF. CDR3 DNA: TGTGCCAGCAGCCAAGATGGCGGATACACAGATACGCAGTATTTT.

The genes are TRBV7-2 and TRBJ2-3; 10 bases align to TRBD2. This CDR3 has 15 residues. The V gene's germline CDR1 is SGHTA and CDR2 FQGNSA. V lost 1 base, J lost 14 bases, and 12 bases stayed unmatched. The CDR3 coding sequence is TGTGCCAGCAGCTTAGAATTGGGGACTAGCGTATTCGGGTATTTT. Encoded protein: CASSLELGTSVFGYF. The variable domain in full, completed from reference TRBV7-2 and TRBJ2-3, reads GAGVSQSPSNKVTEKGKDVELRCDPISGHTALYWYRQSLGQGLEFLIYFQGNSAPDKSGLPSDRFSAERTGGSVSTLTIQRTQQEDSAVYLCASSLELGTSVFGYFGPGTRLTVL.

The gene calls are TRBV6-5 and TRBJ2-3, with no clear D. The CDR3 consists of 14 residues. Per germline, CDR1 MNHEY and CDR2 SVGAGI. Trimming took 6 bases from V and 0 from J, leaving 10 bases between them. CDR3: CASRRSHSTDTQYF. The CDR3 DNA is TGTGCCAGCAGACGGTCTCATAGCACAGATACGCAGTATTTT.

This clonotype appeared a few times. The chain employs TRBV6-2 or TRBV6-3 and TRBJ2-3; TRBD2 agrees at 10 bases. CDR1 and CDR2 (germline): MNHEY, SVGEGT. Germline trimming cut 6 bases from V and 2 bases from J; bases unmatched to any gene: 8. The CDR3 sequence is 16 residues long. In nucleotides, the CDR3 is TGTGCCAGCAGAAGAAGCGGGAGGGCCCTCACAGATACGCAGTATTTT. Translated: CASRRSGRALTDTQYF.

This clonotype was detected only a few times. V usage is TRBV4-1 and J usage is TRBJ2-7; D is unresolved. The CDR3 extends over 13 amino acids. The V and J ends lost 2 bases and 6 bases respectively, with 11 bases between them. CDR1 MGHRA and CDR2 YSYEKL come from the germline V gene. In DNA form, the CDR3 reads TGCGCCAGCAGCCAAATCGTTGCCATCGAGCAGTACTTC. It translates to CASSQIVAIEQYF.

This chain links TRBV4-2 with TRBJ1-1; 7 nucleotides line up with TRBD1. The germline gives CDR1 LGHNA, CDR2 YNFKEQ. CDR3 size: 13 residues. V dropped 1 base and J dropped 10; count of bases not matched to a gene: 6. CDR3 in DNA: TGTGCCAGCAGCCAAGTGGGGTCAGGGGGAGCTTTCTTT. Translating gives CASSQVGSGGAFF.

This rearrangement joins TRBV6-6 to TRBJ2-1, with D uncertain. This CDR3 contains 14 residues. V gave up 2 bases and J gave up 13 bases, with 18 bases separating them. Germline V CDR1 and CDR2: MNHNY, SVGAGI (reference sequence). The chain's CDR3 is CASSYDDLQETQFF. CDR3 nucleotides: TGTGCCAGCAGTTACGACGATCTCCAAGAGACCCAGTTCTTC.

This clonotype has a handful of counts. The CDR3 DNA sequence: TGTGCCAGCAGTCTGTTTCAGACAGGGAAAAATGAGCAGTTCTTC. It encodes CASSLFQTGKNEQFF. The chain couples TRBV6-2 or TRBV6-3 to TRBJ2-1, with 7 bases aligning to TRBD1. The ends lost 5 bases at V and 7 bases at J; junction bases unmatched: 11. This CDR3 is 15 amino acids long. Germline assignment: CDR1 MNHEY and CDR2 SVGEGT.

This clonotype came up many times. The chain employs TRBV24-1 and TRBJ2-3, with D unclear. The CDR3 has 16 amino acids. Germline CDR1 KGHDR, CDR2 SFDVKD. Trimming took off 1 base at V and 0 bases at J, with 10 bases between the two ends. This CDR3 is CATSDFKGLSTDTQYF. The CDR3 DNA is TGTGCCACCAGTGATTTTAAAGGCCTTAGCACAGATACGCAGTATTTT.